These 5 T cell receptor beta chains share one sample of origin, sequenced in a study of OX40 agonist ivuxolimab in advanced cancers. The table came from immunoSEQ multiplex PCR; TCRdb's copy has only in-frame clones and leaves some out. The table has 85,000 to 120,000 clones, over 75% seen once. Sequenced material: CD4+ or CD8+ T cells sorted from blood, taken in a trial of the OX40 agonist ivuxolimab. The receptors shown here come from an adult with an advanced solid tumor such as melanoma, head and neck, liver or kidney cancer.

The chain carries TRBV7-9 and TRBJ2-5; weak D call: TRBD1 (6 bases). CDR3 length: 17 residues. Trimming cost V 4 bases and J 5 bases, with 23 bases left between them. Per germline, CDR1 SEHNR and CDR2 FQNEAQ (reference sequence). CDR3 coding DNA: TGTGCCAGCAGCTACAATCGGGCACAGGGTTTGCGGGAGACCCAGTACTTC. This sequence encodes CASSYNRAQGLRETQYF.

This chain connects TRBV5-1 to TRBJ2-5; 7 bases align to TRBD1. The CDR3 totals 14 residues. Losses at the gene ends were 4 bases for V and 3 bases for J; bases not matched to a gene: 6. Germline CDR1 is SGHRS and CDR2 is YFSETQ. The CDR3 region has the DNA TGCGCCAGCAGCGGAGACAGGGTAAAAGAGACCCAGTACTTC. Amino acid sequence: CASSGDRVKETQYF.

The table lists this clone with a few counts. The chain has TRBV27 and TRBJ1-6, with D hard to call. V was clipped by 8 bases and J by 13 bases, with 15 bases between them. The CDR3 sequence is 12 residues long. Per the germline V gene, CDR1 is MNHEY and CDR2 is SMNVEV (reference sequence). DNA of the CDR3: TGTGCCAGCTCCCCCTCGTGGTATCCCCTCCACTTT. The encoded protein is CASSPSWYPLHF.

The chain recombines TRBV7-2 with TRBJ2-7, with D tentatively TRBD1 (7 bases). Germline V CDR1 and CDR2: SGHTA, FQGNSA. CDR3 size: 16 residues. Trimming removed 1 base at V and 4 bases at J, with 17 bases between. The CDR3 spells CASSLVQTGRWYEQYF. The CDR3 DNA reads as TGTGCCAGCAGCTTAGTACAGACAGGGAGGTGGTACGAGCAGTACTTC.

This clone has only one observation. Here the CDR3 DNA reads TGTGCCAGCAGCCCTACACGTTTGGCAGGAAACACCATATATTTT. It yields the protein CASSPTRLAGNTIYF. J is TRBJ1-3 and V is TRBV28; D call uncertain. Germline CDR1 reads MDHEN; CDR2 reads SYDVKM. This CDR3 has 15 residues. V was trimmed by 6 bases and J by 4 bases, leaving 16 bases between them.